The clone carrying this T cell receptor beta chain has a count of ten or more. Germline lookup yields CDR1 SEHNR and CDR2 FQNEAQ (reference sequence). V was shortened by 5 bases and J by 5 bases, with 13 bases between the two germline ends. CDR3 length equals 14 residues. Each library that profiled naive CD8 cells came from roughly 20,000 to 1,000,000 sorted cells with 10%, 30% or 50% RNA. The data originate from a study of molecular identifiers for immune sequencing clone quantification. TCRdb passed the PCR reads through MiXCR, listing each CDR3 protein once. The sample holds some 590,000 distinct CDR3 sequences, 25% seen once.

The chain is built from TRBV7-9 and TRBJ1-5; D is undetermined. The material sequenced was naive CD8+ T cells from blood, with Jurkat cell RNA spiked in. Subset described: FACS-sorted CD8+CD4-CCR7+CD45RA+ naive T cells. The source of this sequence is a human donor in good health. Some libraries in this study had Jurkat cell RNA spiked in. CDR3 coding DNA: TGTGCCAGCAGCGCCCACTACGGGGATCAGCCCCAGCATTTT. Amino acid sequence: CASSAHYGDQPQHF.